These 14 T cell receptor beta chains were all obtained from the same sample, sequenced in a study of T cell clonotyping in hematopoietic cell transplantation. Time point specified: recipient sample about 28 days before transplant, after cytoreduction. The assay was immunoSEQ multiplex PCR, and TCRdb's table has in-frame clones only and misses some. The data hold fewer than 100,000 clones, with almost 97% observed a single time. Source: peripheral blood mononuclear cells, taken before stem cell transplant. Receptors originate from a woman aged 45-59 years with acute myeloid leukemia. Some clones in this sample may be carry-over from other donors' samples.

The chain links TRBV30 to TRBJ2-2, with 10 bases aligning to TRBD2. V was pared by 0 bases and J by 4 bases, with 8 bases of the junction left unmatched. CDR1 and CDR2 (germline): GTSNPN, SVGIG (reference sequence). The CDR3 is made up of 17 amino acids. The CDR3 sequence is CAWSVRRAGGITGELFF. CDR3 nucleotides: TGTGCCTGGAGTGTACGGCGAGCGGGAGGGATCACCGGGGAGCTGTTTTTT.

V is TRBV6-4 and J is TRBJ2-2; D remains ambiguous. The CDR3 is made up of 14 amino acids. Germline V gives CDR1 MRHNA, CDR2 SNTAGT. Trimming removed 2 bases at V and 0 bases at J, with 4 bases between. The CDR3 is CASSDRTNTGELFF. The DNA of the CDR3 is TGTGCCAGCAGTGACAGGACGAACACCGGGGAGCTGTTTTTT.

The chain recombines TRBV29-1 with TRBJ1-3; TRBD1 is a possible D gene (5 bases). With 4 bases removed from V and 0 bases from J, the gap between germline ends came to 10 bases. CDR1 and CDR2 from the germline V gene are SQVTM and ANQGSEA. The length of the CDR3 is 14 residues. The CDR3 coding sequence is TGCAGCGTTGGACAGACGAGCTCTGGAAACACCATATATTTT. Encoded protein: CSVGQTSSGNTIYF.

CDR3: CASSERTRTDTQYF. The CDR3 DNA is TGTGCCAGCAGTGAGAGAACTCGCACAGATACGCAGTATTTT. The chain couples TRBV2 to TRBJ2-3; D gene ambiguous. There are 14 residues in the CDR3. The V and J ends lost 3 bases and 1 base respectively, with 8 bases between them. Germline CDR1 is SNHLY and CDR2 is FYNNEI.

The chain links TRBV5-1 to TRBJ1-5; a possible D gene is TRBD1 (6 bases). V lost 4 bases and J lost 0, with 14 bases in between. Germline CDR1 reads SGHRS; CDR2 reads YFSETQ. This CDR3 region has 16 residues. The CDR3 DNA sequence: TGCGCCAGCAGCCCAGGGGAGCCGAATAGCAATCAGCCCCAGCATTTT. Translated: CASSPGEPNSNQPQHF. Full variable domain (remainder filled in from reference TRBV5-1 and TRBJ1-5): KAGVTQTPRYLIKTRGQQVTLSCSPISGHRSVSWYQQTPGQGLQFLFEYFSETQRNKGNFPGRFSGRQFSNSRSEMNVSTLELGDSALYLCASSPGEPNSNQPQHFGDGTRLSIL.

The chain uses TRBV6-5 and TRBJ1-2, with D unresolved. This CDR3 contains 14 residues. Looked up from germline, CDR1 is MNHEY and CDR2 is SVGAGI. Trimming shortened V by 1 base and J by 4 bases, and 10 bases separated the two germline ends. The CDR3 here is CASSYLGQSYGYTF. As DNA, the CDR3 is TGTGCCAGCAGTTACTTGGGTCAGAGCTATGGCTACACCTTC.

This chain connects TRBV27 to TRBJ2-3, with no clear D. From germline, CDR1 is MNHEY and CDR2 SMNVEV (reference sequence). CDR3 size: 13 residues. V lost 1 base and J lost 3, with 5 bases in between. The CDR3 loop is CASSLLGTDTQYF. The CDR3 nucleotides are TGTGCCAGCAGTTTATTGGGAACAGATACGCAGTATTTT.

This clone was found once. The V gene is TRBV29-1, the J gene TRBJ1-1, with D perhaps TRBD1 (6 bases). CDR3 length equals 16 residues. CDR1 is SQVTM and CDR2 is ANQGSEA in the germline V gene. Trimming left V 5 bases short and J 4 bases short, with 23 bases between. DNA of the CDR3: TGCAGCGTTCAAGGGGGGTTCCGAGGGGTGGGCACTGAAGCTTTCTTT. As protein: CSVQGGFRGVGTEAFF.

CDR3 sequence: CASSGDIQGKPFF. The CDR3, as DNA: TGTGCCAGCAGTGGCGATATACAGGGTAAACCTTTCTTT. The chain links TRBV6-4 to TRBJ1-1, with a tentative D call TRBD1 (6 bases). With 4 bases removed from V and 12 bases from J, the gap between germline ends came to 18 bases. Germline CDR1 MRHNA, CDR2 SNTAGT. CDR3 length equals 13 residues.

The V gene is TRBV19, the J gene TRBJ1-5; 7 bases line up with TRBD1. Germline CDR1 and CDR2: LNHDA and SQIVND (reference sequence). The CDR3 runs to 16 residues. J was trimmed by 3 bases and V by 6 bases; bases with no gene match: 11. CDR3 nucleotides: TGTGCCAGTAGGGACTCCGGTGGGACAGTCAATCAGCCCCAGCATTTT. Translating gives CASRDSGGTVNQPQHF.

This chain links TRBV5-5 with TRBJ1-6, with a tentative D call TRBD1 (6 bases). V was shortened by 2 bases and J by 7 bases, with 10 bases between the two germline ends. CDR1 and CDR2 (germline): SGHKS, YYEKEE (reference sequence). The CDR3 is 14 residues long. The CDR3: CASSFRQENSPLHF. The CDR3 DNA follows: TGTGCCAGCAGCTTCCGACAGGAAAATTCACCCCTCCACTTT.

The chain combines TRBV28 with TRBJ1-3, with D uncertain. Germline loops: CDR1 MDHEN, CDR2 SYDVKM. With 4 bases removed from V and 1 base from J, the gap between germline ends came to 11 bases. This CDR3 spans 15 amino acids. CDR3 sequence: CASSSHKFSGNTIYF. The DNA for the CDR3 is TGTGCCAGCAGTTCCCACAAGTTTTCTGGAAACACCATATATTTT. The complete variable domain, with remaining parts taken from reference TRBV28 and TRBJ1-3, reads DVKVTQSSRYLVKRTGEKVFLECVQDMDHENMFWYRQDPGLGLRLIYFSYDVKMKEKGDIPEGYSVSREKKERFSLILESASTNQTSMYLCASSSHKFSGNTIYFGEGSWLTVV.

The rearrangement links TRBV5-6 to TRBJ1-3, with TRBD1 as a possible D gene (6 bases). This CDR3 is 13 amino acids long. Germline CDR1 and CDR2: SGHDT and YYEEEE. The ends were cut back, 4 bases at V and 5 bases at J, with 10 bases in the middle. CDR3 sequence reads: CASSGQSRNTIYF. The CDR3 coding sequence is TGTGCCAGCAGCGGACAGAGCCGAAACACCATATATTTT.

The gene calls are TRBV19 and TRBJ1-1; D ambiguous. CDR1 and CDR2 (germline): LNHDA, SQIVND (reference sequence). With 3 bases removed from V and 2 bases from J, the gap between germline ends came to 7 bases. The CDR3 is 13 amino acids. DNA of the CDR3: TGTGCCAGTAGTATGACCCGAAACACTGAAGCTTTCTTT. Its translation is CASSMTRNTEAFF.